This is a list of T cell receptor beta chains from one sample in a study of blood T cells in healthy people across ages. A single record per CDR3 protein comes from TCRdb applying MiXCR to the 5' RACE reads. The table records 850,000 or so distinct CDR3 sequences, around 30% of them present only once. Sequenced input: blood. Receptors originate from a woman over 75 in good health. CDR3s include the opening cysteine and the closing phenylalanine or tryptophan. Each record gives: J gene, V gene, D gene, clone size, CDR3 DNA, CDR3 protein. The D gene is left open where the match is weak. The listing skips clone size in some rows; elsewhere it reads once, few, many or a size class.

TRBJ1-5 | TRBV15 | NA | many | TGTGCCACCAGCAGAGATACGGGGAATAGCAATCAGCCCCAGCATTTT | CATSRDTGNSNQPQHF
TRBJ2-7 | TRBV12-3/TRBV12-4 | NA | many | TGTGCCAGCAGTCCACTGGCGGGACTCTTCTACGAGCAGTACTTC | CASSPLAGLFYEQYF
TRBJ1-5 | TRBV6-2/TRBV6-3 | NA | many | TGTGCCAGCAGTGCGACGGTTCAGCCCCAGCATTTT | CASSATVQPQHF
TRBJ1-2 | TRBV3-1 | NA | many | TGTGCCAGCAGCCAAGTCACAGGGACCTATGGCTACACCTTC | CASSQVTGTYGYTF
TRBJ1-5 | TRBV2 | NA | NA | TGTGCCAGCAGTATCGAGGGCTTGGGGAGCAATCAGCCCCAGCATTTT | CASSIEGLGSNQPQHF
TRBJ2-6 | TRBV5-1 | NA | many | TGCGCCAGCAGCTTGAGGGGCCGCCGTTCGGGGTCCGGGGCCAACGTCCTGACTTTC | CASSLRGRRSGSGANVLTF
TRBJ1-2 | TRBV5-6 | NA | NA | TGTGCCAGCAGTTCTACCCCGGGACGGAAGTCCCCGGCCCACACCTTC | CASSSTPGRKSPAHTF
TRBJ1-5 | TRBV6-2/TRBV6-3 | NA | NA | TGTGCCAGCAGTTCTCGCGCCCGTAATCAGCCCCAGCATTTT | CASSSRARNQPQHF
TRBJ2-7 | TRBV6-5 | NA | NA | TGTGCCAGCAGTCTCGGGGGAATCTACTACAATGAGCAGTACTTC | CASSLGGIYYNEQYF
TRBJ2-2 | TRBV18 | NA | NA | TGTGCCAGCTCACCGGGCCAGGCAAACACCTGGGAGCTGTTTTTT | CASSPGQANTWELFF
TRBJ2-1 | TRBV29-1 | TRBD2 | many | TGCAGCGTTGACAGGGCGGGGGGCAATGAGCAGTTCTTC | CSVDRAGGNEQFF
TRBJ1-2 | TRBV2 | NA | few | TGTGCCAGCAGTGAACGCCGGATCGATGGCTACACCTTC | CASSERRIDGYTF
TRBJ2-3 | TRBV29-1 | TRBD1 | NA | TGCCGCGCCAAGAGGACGGACAGGGGGAGCACAGATACGCAGTATTTT | CRAKRTDRGSTDTQYF
TRBJ1-2 | TRBV11-2 | TRBD1 | NA | TGTGCCAGCAGCTTAGCCGGGACAGCTGGCTATGGCTACACCTTC | CASSLAGTAGYGYTF
TRBJ2-1 | TRBV5-1 | TRBD1 | many | TGCGCCAGCAGCCCTGACAGGGTGCAGTTCTTC | CASSPDRVQFF
TRBJ2-5 | TRBV2 | TRBD2 | few | TGTGCCAGCAGTAGGTCGACTAGCGGGGGAGAGACCCAGTACTTC | CASSRSTSGGETQYF
TRBJ2-3 | TRBV18 | NA | many | TGTGCCAGCTCACCATACGTTGCCAGCACAGATACGCAGTATTTT | CASSPYVASTDTQYF
TRBJ2-4 | TRBV7-9 | TRBD1 | many | TGTGCCAGCAGCTTACAGACAGGGACCAAAAACATTCAGTACTTC | CASSLQTGTKNIQYF
TRBJ1-1 | TRBV6-2/TRBV6-3 | TRBD1 | once | TGTGCCAGCAACCAGGGGGGGAGCACTGAAGCTTTCTTT | CASNQGGSTEAFF
TRBJ2-3 | TRBV20-1 | TRBD2 | many | TGCAGTGCTAGAGACTGGGGGGGATTCACAGATACGCAGTATTTT | CSARDWGGFTDTQYF